The 6 T cell receptor beta chains listed next were all sequenced from one sample in a study of T cell responses to AZD1222 COVID-19 vaccine. The assay was immunoSEQ multiplex PCR, and TCRdb's table has in-frame clones only and misses some. The sample includes under 150,000 clones, roughly 92% of them seen just once. The specimen was peripheral blood, collected on day 0 of AZD1222 vaccination. These TCRs come from an adult in good health.

This rearrangement joins TRBV7-6 to TRBJ2-5; TRBD2 matches 10 bases. Germline-derived CDR1 and CDR2 are SGHVS and FNYEAQ. V shed 5 bases and J 2 bases; nucleotides not matched to a gene: 8. The length of the CDR3 is 16 residues. Here the CDR3 DNA reads TGTGCCAGCAGCCCACGGACTAGCGGACTACAAGAGACCCAGTACTTC. Its protein product is CASSPRTSGLQETQYF.

CDR3 DNA: TGCGCCAGCAGCCAAGTTTTACAGGTCGGTGGGTTTACTGAAGCTTTCTTT. Its translation is CASSQVLQVGGFTEAFF. The gene calls are TRBV4-1 and TRBJ1-1; tentative D call: TRBD1 (5 bases). The CDR3 covers 17 residues. Germline V CDR1 and CDR2: MGHRA, YSYEKL. V lost 1 base and J lost 5, with 20 bases in between.

The chain uses TRBV6-1 and TRBJ1-6; TRBD1 aligns across 7 bases. Losses at the gene ends were 1 base for V and 4 bases for J; bases not matched to a gene: 4. The CDR3 extends over 16 amino acids. Germline-derived CDR1 and CDR2 are MNHNS and SASEGT. The CDR3 coding sequence is TGTGCCAGCAGTGAAGGGGACAGCCGGTATAATTCACCCCTCCACTTT. This codes for CASSEGDSRYNSPLHF.

The chain recombines TRBV29-1 with TRBJ1-4; 10 bases are shared with TRBD1. This CDR3 region has 13 residues. The germline CDR1 and CDR2 sequences are SQVTM and ANQGSEA. With 3 bases clipped from V and 11 bases from J, the junction kept 6 bases outside the gene matches. Here the CDR3 DNA reads TGCAGCGTTGATGGGACAGGGGAACGGAAACTGTTTTTT. As protein: CSVDGTGERKLFF. Based on the CDR3 plus reference TRBV29-1 and TRBJ1-4, the full variable domain is SAVISQKPSRDICQRGTSLTIQCQVDSQVTMMFWYRQQPGQSLTLIATANQGSEATYESGFVIDKFPISRPNLTFSTLTVSNMSPEDSSIYLCSVDGTGERKLFFGSGTQLSVL.

The CDR3 loop reads CASSPILIAGSADTQYF. The CDR3 bases are TGTGCCAGCAGCCCCATCTTGATAGCTGGGAGCGCAGATACGCAGTATTTT. This chain links TRBV9 with TRBJ2-3; possibly TRBD2 for D (5 bases). This CDR3 has 17 residues. CDR1 is SGDLS, CDR2 YYNGEE, per germline. V was clipped by 4 bases and J by 4 bases, with 22 bases between them.

V gene TRBV6-5 combines with J gene TRBJ1-3, with D hard to call. Per germline, CDR1 MNHEY and CDR2 SVGAGI. Trimming pared 3 bases from V and 0 bases from J, leaving 12 bases between. The CDR3 totals 16 residues. For the CDR3, the DNA is TGTGCCAGCAGTTATGTCCATGGGCTCTCTGGAAACACCATATATTTT. Encoded protein: CASSYVHGLSGNTIYF.